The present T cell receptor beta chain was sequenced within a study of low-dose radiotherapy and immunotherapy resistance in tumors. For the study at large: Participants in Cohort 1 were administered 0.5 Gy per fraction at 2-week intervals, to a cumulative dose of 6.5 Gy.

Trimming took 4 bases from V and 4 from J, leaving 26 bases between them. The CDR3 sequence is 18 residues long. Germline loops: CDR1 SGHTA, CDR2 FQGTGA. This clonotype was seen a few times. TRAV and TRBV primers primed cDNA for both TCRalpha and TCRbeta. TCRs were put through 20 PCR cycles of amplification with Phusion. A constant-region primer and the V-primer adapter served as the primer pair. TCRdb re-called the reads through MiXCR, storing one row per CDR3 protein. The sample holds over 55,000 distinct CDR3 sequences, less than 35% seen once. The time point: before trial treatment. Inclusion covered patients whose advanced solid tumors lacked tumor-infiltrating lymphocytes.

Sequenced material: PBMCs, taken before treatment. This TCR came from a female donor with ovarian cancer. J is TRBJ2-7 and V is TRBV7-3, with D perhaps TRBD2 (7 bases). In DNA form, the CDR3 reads TGTGCCAGCAGCTCCCCCGCGGGGGCGCGGTCTTCGATGTACGAGCAGTACTTC. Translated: CASSSPAGARSSMYEQYF.